The source of this T cell receptor (beta chain) is a study of blood T cell repertoires in COVID-19. Study details: Samples taken during acute and convalescent COVID-19 were collected in the United States, Italy and Spain. T cells, B-cell-depleted T cells, or PBMCs supplied cDNA or gDNA.

Original handling: Estimation of nucleated cell counts was performed using reference gene primer amplification. Profiling relied on immunoSEQ multiplex PCR, and the TCRdb table lists in-frame clones only, not all of them. V, J and clone size were drawn from that table, and D and trimming were deduced from the DNA. The profile shows 65,000 to 90,000 clones, around 89% of them singletons. The CDR3 consists of 15 residues. In germline, CDR1 is SEHNR, CDR2 FQNEAQ (reference sequence). Germline trimming cut 5 bases from V and 8 bases from J; bases unmatched to any gene: 9. The TCR comes from a man aged 45-60 years with acute or convalescent COVID-19. Sequencing was carried out using peripheral blood. This chain uses TRBV7-9 with TRBJ2-1; 10 bases are shared with TRBD1. CDR3 DNA sequence: TGTGCCAGCAGCATGACAGGGGGCTTTATCGATGAGCAGTTCTTC. This translates into CASSMTGGFIDEQFF.